These 32 T cell receptor beta chains came from one sample sequenced in a study of cytomegalovirus exposure and HLA in healthy donors. Here immunoSEQ multiplex PCR was the method, and the copy in TCRdb shows in-frame clones only, minus some. The sample records about 120,000 clones, 75% to 90% being singletons. Sequencing was done on a sample of PBMCs. All receptors derive from a woman between 18 and 30 years old in good health and CMV-seronegative.

This rearrangement joins TRBV6-6 to TRBJ1-2; D unclear. Germline-derived CDR1 and CDR2 are MNHNY and SVGAGI (reference sequence). The CDR3 totals 15 residues. V gave up 6 bases and J gave up 6 bases, with 20 bases separating them. The CDR3 coding sequence is TGTGCCAGCAGGGCCGCCATCCTCATTGGGCATGGCTACACCTTC. Translation gives CASRAAILIGHGYTF.

The gene calls are TRBV28 and TRBJ2-5; TRBD1 matches 11 bases. Germline V gives CDR1 MDHEN, CDR2 SYDVKM. The length of the CDR3 is 15 residues. V shed 5 bases, J shed 4 bases, and the junction held 6 bases outside the gene matches. Here the CDR3 reads CASSAGTGGGETQYF. In nucleotides, the CDR3 is TGTGCCAGCAGTGCCGGGACAGGGGGGGGAGAGACCCAGTACTTC.

This clone was found once. Here the CDR3 DNA reads TGTGCCAGCAGAAATAGCGGGAGAACGGCCGGGGAGCTGTTTTTT. Residues: CASRNSGRTAGELFF. The chain couples TRBV18 to TRBJ2-2, with TRBD2 matching 9 bases. V dropped 8 bases and J dropped 6; count of bases not matched to a gene: 10. CDR1 and CDR2 (germline): KGHSH, LQKENI. The CDR3 runs 15 residues.

This clone was counted a single time. The V and J genes are TRBV30 and TRBJ1-2; D not resolved. Trimming stripped 0 bases from V and 10 bases from J, with 12 bases between. The CDR3 is 12 residues long. Germline V gene data show CDR1 as GTSNPN and CDR2 as SVGIG (reference sequence). CDR3 DNA: TGTGCCTGGAGTGTTGAGAACGCCGACTACACCTTC. Amino acids: CAWSVENADYTF.

The J gene is TRBJ1-6, the V gene TRBV30; D is unresolved. V was clipped by 3 bases and J by 10 bases, with 16 bases between them. Germline assignment: CDR1 GTSNPN and CDR2 SVGIG (reference sequence). This CDR3 is built from 14 residues. This chain's CDR3 is CAWSQTGSLSPLHF. The CDR3 coding sequence is TGTGCCTGGAGCCAGACGGGTAGCTTGTCACCCCTCCACTTT.

The chain uses TRBV28 and TRBJ1-2; the D gene is possibly TRBD1 (6 bases). Germline assignment: CDR1 MDHEN and CDR2 SYDVKM. There are 13 residues in the CDR3. The germline V and J ends were trimmed by 11 bases and 4 bases, with 17 bases remaining between them. CDR3 sequence (DNA): TGTGCCGCTCGGGTGGGGGCGGGCTATGGCTACACCTTC. Translation: CAARVGAGYGYTF.

The gene calls are TRBV5-1 and TRBJ2-7; D might be TRBD1 (6 bases). Germline CDR1 SGHRS, CDR2 YFSETQ. The CDR3 extends over 14 amino acids. The V end was cut by 2 bases, the J end by 5 bases, with 14 bases between. CDR3 amino acids: CASSLVPGHDEQYV. CDR3 nucleotide sequence: TGCGCCAGCAGCTTAGTGCCGGGACATGACGAGCAGTACGTC.

The CDR3 region has the DNA TGTGCCAGCATGATAAACAGACAGGGCTACACCTTC. This sequence encodes CASMINRQGYTF. The chain uses TRBV6-1 and TRBJ1-2, with D maybe TRBD1 (5 bases). Trimming cost V 7 bases and J 8 bases, with 14 bases left between them. CDR3 length: 12 amino acids. Germline V gene data show CDR1 as MNHNS and CDR2 as SASEGT.

A few counts support this clone. The V gene is TRBV11-3, the J gene TRBJ2-5, with 13 bases fitting TRBD2. The CDR3 spans 15 residues. V lost 5 bases to trimming and J lost 4 bases; unmatched junction nucleotides: 4. Germline lookup yields CDR1 SGHNT and CDR2 YENEEA. CDR3 residues: CASSLGLAGPETQYF. In DNA form, the CDR3 reads TGTGCCAGCAGCCTGGGACTAGCGGGGCCAGAGACCCAGTACTTC.

This chain joins TRBV28 and TRBJ2-2; the D gene is possibly TRBD2 (6 bases). The CDR3 is 14 residues long. Germline assignment: CDR1 MDHEN and CDR2 SYDVKM. V was cut by 3 bases and J by 7 bases, with 12 bases left in between. The CDR3 is CASSLPGGDGELFF. CDR3 coding DNA: TGTGCCAGCAGTTTGCCCGGGGGTGACGGGGAGCTGTTTTTT.

V is TRBV9 and J is TRBJ2-3; 8 bases are a match to TRBD2. The trim removed 3 bases at V and 4 bases at J, leaving 7 bases unmatched. This CDR3 spans 15 amino acids. CDR1 is SGDLS, CDR2 YYNGEE, per germline. CDR3 in amino acids: CASSGAGTSADTQYF. The CDR3 DNA sequence: TGTGCCAGCAGCGGAGCCGGGACTAGTGCAGATACGCAGTATTTT. Looking up the rest from reference TRBV9 and TRBJ2-3 gives the full variable domain: DSGVTQTPKHLITATGQRVTLRCSPRSGDLSVYWYQQSLDQGLQFLIQYYNGEERAKGNILERFSAQQFPDLHSELNLSSLELGDSALYFCASSGAGTSADTQYFGPGTRLTVL.

This rearrangement joins TRBV28 to TRBJ1-2; D is undetermined. Germline CDR1 MDHEN, CDR2 SYDVKM. The CDR3 has 13 amino acids. Trimming removed 6 bases at V and 3 bases at J, with 11 bases between. The CDR3 spells CASRVWEDYGYTF. The DNA for the CDR3 is TGTGCCAGCAGGGTTTGGGAGGACTATGGCTACACCTTC.

V gene TRBV6-6 combines with J gene TRBJ2-1, with TRBD2 matching over 8 bases. The J segment lost 7 bases and the V segment lost 7 bases, leaving 9 bases of the junction unmatched. The CDR3 totals 14 residues. CDR1 is MNHNY and CDR2 is SVGAGI in the germline V gene (reference sequence). The CDR3: CASTGNSGVNEQFF. As DNA, the CDR3 is TGTGCCAGCACCGGAAATAGCGGGGTAAATGAGCAGTTCTTC.

This chain links TRBV10-3 with TRBJ1-1; a possible D gene is TRBD1 (6 bases). The CDR3 is 13 amino acids. Germline assignment: CDR1 ENHRY and CDR2 SYGVKD. Trimming left V 4 bases short and J 1 base short, with 7 bases between. The CDR3 DNA sequence: TGTGCCATCAGTGTAGGGGGGAACACTGAAGCTTTCTTT. Its protein is CAISVGGNTEAFF.

The chain couples TRBV2 to TRBJ2-1, with 8 nucleotides matching TRBD2. CDR3 size: 14 residues. Germline V lookup: CDR1 SNHLY, CDR2 FYNNEI. J was trimmed by 5 bases and V by 7 bases; bases with no gene match: 7. CDR3 DNA: TGTGCCAGCAAGAAGCGGGAGATCCACAATGAGCAGTTCTTC. Residues: CASKKREIHNEQFF.

The CDR3, as DNA: TGCGCCAGCAAAACGGTAGTTGGGGAGCTGTTTTTT. It is translated as CASKTVVGELFF. The chain links TRBV5-1 to TRBJ2-2; the D is unclear. V was clipped by 6 bases and J by 8 bases, with 11 bases between them. This CDR3 contains 12 residues. Germline CDR1 reads SGHRS; CDR2 reads YFSETQ.

The V call is TRBV30, the J call TRBJ2-1; 7 bases line up with TRBD1. V lost 5 bases and J lost 8; bases outside the gene matches: 12. Germline CDR1 and CDR2: GTSNPN and SVGIG (reference sequence). There are 14 residues in the CDR3. The CDR3 loop reads CAWGLGQGVDEQFF. The DNA for the CDR3 is TGTGCCTGGGGATTGGGGCAGGGGGTCGATGAGCAGTTCTTC.

The V and J genes are TRBV7-2 and TRBJ1-2, with TRBD1 identical over 8 bases. The CDR3 has 13 residues. V lost 0 bases and J lost 6; bases outside the gene matches: 0. Germline V gene sequence: CDR1 SGHTA, CDR2 FQGNSA. The CDR3 is CASSLATGDGYTF. CDR3 DNA sequence: TGTGCCAGCAGCTTAGCGACAGGGGATGGCTACACCTTC.

This rearrangement joins TRBV2 to TRBJ2-3, with TRBD1 identical over 8 bases. Germline loops: CDR1 SNHLY, CDR2 FYNNEI. V lost 8 bases and J lost 6; bases outside the gene matches: 7. This CDR3 contains 13 residues. The CDR3 is CASQQGVRDTQYF. The CDR3 DNA is TGTGCCAGCCAACAGGGGGTTCGGGATACGCAGTATTTT.

Here the CDR3 reads CASSPRGSGRDTQYF. DNA for the CDR3: TGTGCCAGCAGCCCCCGGGGGTCGGGTAGAGATACGCAGTATTTT. The chain is built from TRBV11-2 and TRBJ2-3; perhaps TRBD2 as D (6 bases). V was shortened by 5 bases and J by 5 bases, with 17 bases between the two germline ends. This CDR3 comprises 15 residues. Germline V gene sequence: CDR1 SGHAT, CDR2 FQNNGV.

This clone showed up just a few times. V is TRBV28 and J is TRBJ1-3; the D gene is possibly TRBD1 (5 bases). Trimming removed 3 bases at V and 2 bases at J, with 8 bases between. The CDR3 has 14 residues. The germline CDR1 and CDR2 sequences are MDHEN and SYDVKM. The CDR3, as DNA: TGTGCCAGCAGTTTCGGGACTCCTGGAAACACCATATATTTT. Its translation: CASSFGTPGNTIYF.

V and J are TRBV2 and TRBJ1-5; 8 bases are a match to TRBD1. The CDR3 is 13 residues long. Germline V gene lookup returns CDR1 SNHLY and CDR2 FYNNEI. Germline trimming cut 0 bases from V and 9 bases from J; bases unmatched to any gene: 1. DNA of the CDR3: TGTGCCAGCAGTGAAGCAGGACAGGGGCCCCAGCATTTT. Protein: CASSEAGQGPQHF.

The rearrangement links TRBV6-5 to TRBJ1-2; D is ambiguous. The CDR3 covers 15 residues. Trimming pared 2 bases from V and 5 bases from J, leaving 15 bases between. Germline V CDR1 and CDR2: MNHEY, SVGAGI. The CDR3 here is CASSYRGDGSYGYTF. CDR3 bases: TGTGCCAGCAGTTACCGGGGTGATGGGTCGTATGGCTACACCTTC.

The J gene is TRBJ2-1, the V gene TRBV19, with 11 bases identical to TRBD2. The CDR3 totals 19 residues. The V segment lost 4 bases and the J segment 7 bases; nucleotides outside the gene matches: 18. From germline, CDR1 is LNHDA and CDR2 SQIVND (reference sequence). The CDR3 bases are TGTGCCAGTAGTACCCTGGGACTAGCGGTTGCACCGGGGGGGAATGAGCAGTTCTTC. Amino acid sequence: CASSTLGLAVAPGGNEQFF.

V usage is TRBV19 and J usage is TRBJ2-1; a weak D match, TRBD2 (6 bases). V lost 3 bases to trimming and J lost 6 bases, with 12 bases between them. CDR3 length equals 14 residues. Germline CDR1 is LNHDA and CDR2 is SQIVND (reference sequence). This chain's CDR3 is CASSITSRSNEQFF. As DNA, the CDR3 is TGTGCCAGTAGTATTACTAGCAGAAGCAATGAGCAGTTCTTC.

The CDR3 DNA sequence: TGTGCCAGCAGCGACCGGGACAGGGTCGACTATGGCTACACCTTC. Translated: CASSDRDRVDYGYTF. The V and J genes are TRBV9 and TRBJ1-2; TRBD1 aligns across 9 bases. Germline V gene sequence: CDR1 SGDLS, CDR2 YYNGEE. V gave up 3 bases and J gave up 3 bases; unmatched junction bases: 6. This CDR3 spans 15 amino acids. Full variable domain (outside the CDR3, taken from reference TRBV9 and TRBJ1-2): DSGVTQTPKHLITATGQRVTLRCSPRSGDLSVYWYQQSLDQGLQFLIQYYNGEERAKGNILERFSAQQFPDLHSELNLSSLELGDSALYFCASSDRDRVDYGYTFGSGTRLTVV.

The chain joins TRBV19 to TRBJ2-5; TRBD2 aligns across 11 bases. The V gene's germline CDR1 is LNHDA and CDR2 SQIVND (reference sequence). The V segment lost 4 bases and the J segment 3 bases; nucleotides outside the gene matches: 4. The CDR3 spans 15 residues. CDR3 nucleotides: TGTGCCAGTAGTAAACCGACTAGCGGGAAAGAGACCCAGTACTTC. It specifies CASSKPTSGKETQYF.

This chain links TRBV27 with TRBJ1-2; D is perhaps TRBD1 (6 bases). The CDR3 contains 15 residues. V dropped 4 bases and J dropped 5 bases, with 17 bases sitting between them. The germline CDR1 and CDR2 sequences are MNHEY and SMNVEV (reference sequence). CDR3 in amino acids: CASSSIDRFGYGYTF. In nucleotides, the CDR3 is TGTGCCAGCAGTTCCATCGACAGGTTTGGATATGGCTACACCTTC.

This chain uses TRBV7-9 with TRBJ1-2; maybe TRBD1 (6 bases). Germline V CDR1 and CDR2: SEHNR, FQNEAQ (reference sequence). Trimming removed 3 bases from V and 2 bases from J, with 16 bases in between. The CDR3 has 16 residues. The CDR3 bases are TGTGCCAGCAGCTTTACCGGGACACTGGGGAACTATGGCTACACCTTC. Its translation: CASSFTGTLGNYGYTF.

The chain couples TRBV30 to TRBJ2-1; a possible D gene is TRBD2 (6 bases). In germline, CDR1 is GTSNPN, CDR2 SVGIG (reference sequence). V was cut by 3 bases and J by 4 bases, with 22 bases left in between. The CDR3 is made up of 17 amino acids. The CDR3 loop is CAWSALIGGMKYNEQFF. The CDR3 DNA is TGTGCCTGGAGCGCCCTCATTGGCGGGATGAAGTACAATGAGCAGTTCTTC. The full variable domain, in which reference TRBV30 and TRBJ2-1 provide the parts outside the CDR3, is SQTIHQWPATLVQPVGSPLSLECTVEGTSNPNLYWYRQAAGRGLQLLFYSVGIGQISSEVPQNLSASRPQDRQFILSSKKLLLSDSGFYLCAWSALIGGMKYNEQFFGPGTRLTVL.

The rearrangement joins TRBV30 to TRBJ2-5; 8 bases line up with TRBD1. The CDR3 contains 14 residues. Germline CDR1 is GTSNPN and CDR2 is SVGIG (reference sequence). V shed 0 bases and J 4 bases; nucleotides not matched to a gene: 4. The DNA for the CDR3 is TGTGCCTGGAGTGTACGAGGACAGGGAGAGACCCAGTACTTC. Amino acids: CAWSVRGQGETQYF.

The chain is built from TRBV18 and TRBJ1-1; a weak D match, TRBD1 (5 bases). Germline-derived CDR1 and CDR2 are KGHSH and LQKENI. V was clipped by 4 bases and J by 3 bases, with 15 bases between them. The CDR3 sequence is 15 residues long. CDR3 sequence (DNA): TGTGCCAGCTCACGGGGCATGGTAGCGGACACTGAAGCTTTCTTT. It encodes CASSRGMVADTEAFF. Together with reference TRBV18 and TRBJ1-1, the CDR3 gives the full variable domain: NAGVMQNPRHLVRRRGQEARLRCSPMKGHSHVYWYRQLPEEGLKFMVYLQKENIIDESGMPKERFSAEFPKEGPSILRIQQVVRGDSAAYFCASSRGMVADTEAFFGQGTRLTVV.